This is a list of T cell receptor beta chains from one sample in a study of blood T cell repertoires in COVID-19. Measured with immunoSEQ multiplex PCR; TCRdb has only the in-frame clones, and not every one. Altogether 40,000 to 50,000 clones are present, more than 90% being singletons, with the ten largest covering around 3.6%. The sample consisted of peripheral blood. Source of these receptors: a human donor in a cohort sampled during active COVID-19. CDR3s include the opening cysteine and the closing phenylalanine or tryptophan. Fields, in order: D gene, V gene, clone size, J gene, CDR3 DNA, CDR3 protein. The D gene is left open where the match is weak. Some rows have no size entry. The others give once, few or many, or a class for an expanded clone.

>NA|TRBV2|NA|TRBJ1-5
TGTGCCAGCAGTCCGGGATTTTTCAATAGCAATCAGCCCCAGCATTTT
CASSPGFFNSNQPQHF
>NA|TRBV9|once|TRBJ1-2
TGTGCCAGCAGCGTAGTGGAGGGAGCAGTCGATGGCTACACCTTC
CASSVVEGAVDGYTF
>TRBD2|TRBV6-5|few|TRBJ2-7
TGTGCCAGCACCCCGACTAGCGGGAGATCCGAGCAGTACTTC
CASTPTSGRSEQYF
>TRBD1|TRBV5-4|once|TRBJ1-5
TGTGCCAGCAGTCGGGACAGGGGATTAGATCAGCCCCAGCATTTT
CASSRDRGLDQPQHF
>NA|TRBV30|NA|TRBJ2-7
TGTGCCTGGACGGCGGGAAACTACGAGCAGTACTTC
CAWTAGNYEQYF
>NA|TRBV2|NA|TRBJ1-3
TGTGCCAGCAGTGAAAGTTGGGCGGGCTCTGGAAACACCATATATTTT
CASSESWAGSGNTIYF
>TRBD2|TRBV2|NA|TRBJ2-1
TGTGCCAGCAGGAGGCTAGCGGGGAGCTCCTACAATGAGCAGTTCTTC
CASRRLAGSSYNEQFF
>TRBD1|TRBV6-6|NA|TRBJ1-5
TGTGCCAGCAGTGCGGGACAGGGGATCAATCAGCCCCAGCATTTT
CASSAGQGINQPQHF
>TRBD1|TRBV5-1|NA|TRBJ1-4
TGCGCCAGCAGCTTCGGACAGGCACTTAATGAAAAACTGTTTTTT
CASSFGQALNEKLFF
>TRBD1|TRBV6-5|NA|TRBJ2-7
TGTGCCAGCAGTAGAGGGACAGGGGCCTACGAGCAGTACTTC
CASSRGTGAYEQYF
>NA|TRBV10-1|NA|TRBJ2-2
TGCGCCAGCAGTGAGTCGGGTAGCGGGAACACCGGGGAGCTGTTTTTT
CASSESGSGNTGELFF
>TRBD2|TRBV5-4|NA|TRBJ2-7
TGTGCCAGCAGCCCATTAGCGGGAGATAGCGACGAGCAGTACTTC
CASSPLAGDSDEQYF
>NA|TRBV5-1|NA|TRBJ2-7
TGCGCCAGCAGCTTGGACGGGAGAGGTTCCGGGGAGCAGTACTTC
CASSLDGRGSGEQYF
>NA|TRBV5-1|NA|TRBJ2-1
TGCGCCAGCAGACTGGGGGGTTCCTACAATGAGCAGTTCTTC
CASRLGGSYNEQFF
>NA|TRBV18|NA|TRBJ1-5
TGTGCCAGCTCACCTTCCGGCGGCACCGGGCCCCAGCATTTT
CASSPSGGTGPQHF
>NA|TRBV7-6|NA|TRBJ1-4
TGTGCCAGCAGCCCCAACACAGGCACTAATGAAAAACTGTTTTTT
CASSPNTGTNEKLFF
>TRBD1|TRBV2|NA|TRBJ2-7
TGTGCCAGCAAGGACAGGGGTAGCTCCTACGAGCAGTACTTC
CASKDRGSSYEQYF
>TRBD1|TRBV19|NA|TRBJ1-5
TGTGCCAGCCGGACAGGGAGAGATCAGCCCCAGCATTTT
CASRTGRDQPQHF
>TRBD1|TRBV18|NA|TRBJ1-1
TGTGCCAGCTCAACCTACCGGGACAGGTTTACTGAAGCTTTCTTT
CASSTYRDRFTEAFF
>NA|TRBV6-6|NA|TRBJ1-5
TGTGCCAGCAGGGAGAATAGCAATCAGCCCCAGCATTTT
CASRENSNQPQHF
>NA|TRBV6-5|once|TRBJ2-5
TGTGCCAGCAGTTATCAGGGACAAGAGACCCAGTACTTC
CASSYQGQETQYF
>TRBD2|TRBV9|NA|TRBJ2-5
TGTGCCAGCAGCACTCGGGACTATCTTTCCCAAGAGACCCAGTACTTC
CASSTRDYLSQETQYF
>NA|TRBV27|once|TRBJ1-1
TGTGCCAGCAGTCAACAAGTCTCCGGGAGCACTGAAGCTTTCTTT
CASSQQVSGSTEAFF
>NA|TRBV19|NA|TRBJ2-3
TGTGCCAGTAGGCCGGGGGGCGGGCAGGGAGATACGCAGTATTTT
CASRPGGGQGDTQYF
>TRBD1|TRBV12-3/TRBV12-4|NA|TRBJ1-2
TGTGCCAGCCAGAGGGGGCATAACTATGGCTACACCTTC
CASQRGHNYGYTF
>NA|TRBV6-5|NA|TRBJ1-1
TGTGCCAGCAGACCACGGGGGAACACTGAAGCTTTCTTT
CASRPRGNTEAFF
>TRBD1|TRBV28|NA|TRBJ2-5
TGTGCCAGCAGTTCCCAGGGGGCTCCGAGGGAGACCCAGTACTTC
CASSSQGAPRETQYF
>NA|TRBV6-5|NA|TRBJ1-2
TGTGCCAGCTATAGTTATGTCTATGGCTACACCTTC
CASYSYVYGYTF
>NA|TRBV10-3|NA|TRBJ2-5
TGTGCCATCAGTTGGACAGACCGAGAGACCCAGTACTTC
CAISWTDRETQYF
>TRBD1|TRBV5-1|NA|TRBJ1-2
TGCGCCAGCAGCCCCGGGACACAGGGGGCGCGTGGCTACACCTTC
CASSPGTQGARGYTF
>TRBD1|TRBV11-2|NA|TRBJ2-7
TGTGCCAGCAGCTCCAAGACAGGGGGCTACGAGCAGTACTTC
CASSSKTGGYEQYF
>NA|TRBV2|NA|TRBJ2-7
TGTGCCAGCAACCCGCGGGGCTACGAGCAGTACTTC
CASNPRGYEQYF
>NA|TRBV5-4|NA|TRBJ1-3
TGTGCCAGCAGCTTGGGGCAGGGGACCTCTGGAAACACCATATATTTT
CASSLGQGTSGNTIYF
>TRBD1|TRBV6-1|NA|TRBJ1-3
TGTGCCAGCAGTGAATGGGGACAGGGGGCGCCAGGAAACACCATATATTTT
CASSEWGQGAPGNTIYF
>TRBD1|TRBV19|NA|TRBJ1-2
TGTGCCACTCGACAGGGAACTGTACGAAACTATGGCTACACCTTC
CATRQGTVRNYGYTF
>NA|TRBV27|once|TRBJ1-1
TGTGCCAGCAACCGGTACAGGGATGTCACTGAAGCTTTCTTT
CASNRYRDVTEAFF
>NA|TRBV7-6|NA|TRBJ1-3
TGTGCCAGCAGCCAAATCCCCGGGGGATCTGGAAACACCATATATTTT
CASSQIPGGSGNTIYF
>NA|TRBV7-9|NA|TRBJ1-1
TGTGCCAGCAGCTTAGATCCGGTTTCAACCACTGAAGCTTTCTTT
CASSLDPVSTTEAFF
>TRBD2|TRBV3-1/TRBV3-2|NA|TRBJ2-1
TGTGCCAGCAGCACACTAGCGGGAGGGCTTGAGCAGTTCTTC
CASSTLAGGLEQFF
>NA|TRBV6-5|NA|TRBJ1-2
TGTGCCAGCAGTTATATAGGACAGACGGATGGCTACACCTTC
CASSYIGQTDGYTF
>NA|TRBV19|NA|TRBJ2-2
TGTGCCAGTAGCACTGACAGGTTTGGCGGGGAGCTGTTTTTT
CASSTDRFGGELFF
>NA|TRBV2|NA|TRBJ2-1
TGTGCCAGCAGTGAGGAGGGGACCTCCTACAATGAGCAGTTCTTC
CASSEEGTSYNEQFF
>TRBD2|TRBV19|NA|TRBJ2-2
TGTGCCAGTAGTATAGCGGGGGGGGTCGCCGGGGAGCTGTTTTTT
CASSIAGGVAGELFF
>NA|TRBV6-5|NA|TRBJ2-5
TGTGCCAGCAGGGGGAGTGGGGCCCAGTACTTC
CASRGSGAQYF
>NA|TRBV5-1|NA|TRBJ1-2
TGCGCCAGCCCAAAGGAGGCTAACTATGGCTACACCTTC
CASPKEANYGYTF
>TRBD1|TRBV3-1/TRBV3-2|NA|TRBJ1-2
TGTGCCAGCAGCCTCGGACAGGGGAACTATGGCTACACCTTC
CASSLGQGNYGYTF
>NA|TRBV6-5|NA|TRBJ1-1
TGTGCCAGCAGTTACTCGATGGCAGGGAGGACTGAAGCTTTCTTT
CASSYSMAGRTEAFF